These 8 T cell receptor beta chains came from one sample sequenced in a study of control samples from healthy donors and cancer patients. Clones were read by immunoSEQ multiplex PCR, and TCRdb kept only the in-frame ones, dropping some. The data show about 94,000 clones, over 75% seen once. The sample taken for sequencing was blood. These receptors originate from a woman younger than 30 in good health.

V and J are TRBV9 and TRBJ1-4, with unresolved D. The CDR3 contains 13 residues. Germline V gene data show CDR1 as SGDLS and CDR2 as YYNGEE. Trimming shortened V by 0 bases and J by 6 bases, and 6 bases separated the two germline ends. Here the CDR3 DNA reads TGTGCCAGCAGCGTAGCCGGGGATGAAAAACTGTTTTTT. Protein: CASSVAGDEKLFF.

This clone was counted a few times. The chain uses TRBV6-6 and TRBJ2-7; 9 bases align to TRBD1. The junction had 11 bases not matched to a gene; V was cut back by 5 bases and J by 0 bases. Germline assignment: CDR1 MNHNY and CDR2 SVGAGI (reference sequence). The CDR3 runs 17 residues. The CDR3 DNA follows: TGTGCCAGCAGTCGAAAAGGCCCGGGACAGGGCTCCTACGAGCAGTACTTC. It codes for CASSRKGPGQGSYEQYF.

The chain carries TRBV5-1 and TRBJ1-2; D ambiguous. This CDR3 has 12 residues. Germline CDR1 reads SGHRS; CDR2 reads YFSETQ. Between the trimmed V and J ends, which lost 4 bases and 6 bases, there was a span of 10 bases. The CDR3, as DNA: TGCGCCAGCAGCGGGGAGGAGGATGGCTACACCTTC. Its translation: CASSGEEDGYTF.

The chain joins TRBV3-1 (or the pseudogene TRBV3-2) to TRBJ2-4; 7 positions agree with TRBD2. CDR3 size: 18 residues. The V gene's germline CDR1 is LGHDT and CDR2 YNNKEL (reference sequence). V shed 4 bases, J shed 0 bases, and the junction held 12 bases outside the gene matches. The DNA of the CDR3 is TGTGCCAGCAGCCCGAGTCAGGCGGCGGGGGAAGCCAAAAACATTCAGTACTTC. Protein product: CASSPSQAAGEAKNIQYF.

V is TRBV4-1 and J is TRBJ2-7; D perhaps matches TRBD1 (5 bases). Deletions cut 5 bases from V and 4 bases from J, with 15 bases between. Germline V CDR1 and CDR2: MGHRA, YSYEKL. The CDR3 loop spans 14 amino acids. CDR3 sequence reads: CASSVVDTTYEQYF. The CDR3 coding sequence is TGCGCCAGCAGCGTTGTGGACACTACTTACGAGCAGTACTTC.

The genes are TRBV6-5 and TRBJ1-6; no clear D gene. In germline, CDR1 is MNHEY, CDR2 SVGAGI. The length of the CDR3 is 12 residues. The V end lost 6 bases, the J end lost 8 bases, and 8 bases lay between the germline ends. CDR3: CASSRVDSPLHF. The CDR3 DNA sequence: TGTGCCAGCAGCCGAGTTGATTCACCCCTCCACTTT.

The chain joins TRBV24-1 to TRBJ1-2; D is unclear. Germline V lookup: CDR1 KGHDR, CDR2 SFDVKD. This CDR3 has 13 amino acids. The V end was cut by 2 bases, the J end by 7 bases, with 10 bases between. The DNA of the CDR3 is TGTGCCACCAGTGATTCTGGGTTTCGTGGCTACACCTTC. This gives the protein CATSDSGFRGYTF.

The CDR3 region is CSVEDLGDRGWDGYTF. The CDR3 DNA follows: TGCAGCGTTGAAGATCTGGGGGACAGGGGTTGGGATGGCTACACCTTC. The chain couples TRBV29-1 to TRBJ1-2; 10 bases align to TRBD1. Germline V gives CDR1 SQVTM, CDR2 ANQGSEA. V shed 0 bases, J shed 6 bases, and the junction held 10 bases outside the gene matches. The CDR3 contains 16 residues.